This T cell receptor (beta chain) emerged from a study of cytomegalovirus exposure and HLA in healthy donors. The CDR3 spans 11 residues. V was trimmed by 4 bases and J by 4 bases, leaving 8 bases between them. The germline gives CDR1 SQVTM, CDR2 ANQGSEA. Profiling relied on immunoSEQ multiplex PCR, and the TCRdb table lists in-frame clones only, not all of them. The table has around 190,000 clones, roughly 86% seen once; the top ten hold about 7.2%. This clone was counted a single time. Other DNA sequences in this specimen translate into the identical CDR3. This chain connects TRBV29-1 to TRBJ2-7; weak D call: TRBD1 (6 bases). The receptor was derived from a man aged 25 to 40 in good health and CMV-seropositive. Sequencing was carried out using PBMCs. The CDR3 sequence: CSVGTGYEQYF. The CDR3 nucleotides are TGCAGCGTTGGTACAGGGTACGAGCAGTACTTC.